These T cell receptor beta chains were read from a single sample in a study of neurological immune-mediated disorders. TCRdb re-analysed the 5' RACE reads in MiXCR, keeping a single row per CDR3 protein. This repertoire shows approximately 48,000 distinct CDR3 sequences, roughly 17% found once; its top ten account for 4% to 4.5%. The sequencing sample was made of PBMCs. The receptors derive from a man in his sixties in good health. Each CDR3 is given with its conserved first and last residue. D genes are given only for firm matches. For some rows the clone size is stated as once, few or many, or as a class when expanded; others skip it.

abundance,d_gene,len,v_gene,j_gene,CDR3nt,CDR3aa
-,-,11,TRBV29-1,TRBJ2-7,TGCAGCGTTTTGGACTCCTACGAGCAGTACTTC,CSVLDSYEQYF
many,TRBD2,16,TRBV7-3,TRBJ2-1,TGTGCCAGCAGCAAATTGGGGACTAGCAGAAACAATGAGCAGTTCTTC,CASSKLGTSRNNEQFF
many,TRBD2,19,TRBV4-2,TRBJ2-7,TGTGCCAGCAGCCAAGATGGGGGAGGGACTAGCCGGATCCATCACGAGCAGTACTTC,CASSQDGGGTSRIHHEQYF
many,-,12,TRBV27,TRBJ2-1,TGTGCCAGCACCTCCAGGGAGAGGGAGCAGTTCTTC,CASTSREREQFF
many,-,13,TRBV29-1,TRBJ2-7,TGCAGCGTTGTAAGCGGCGCGGCCTACGAGCAGTACTTC,CSVVSGAAYEQYF
many,-,14,TRBV10-3,TRBJ1-4,TGTGCCATCAGGGACGACATCGTGGCTGAAAAACTGTTTTTT,CAIRDDIVAEKLFF
many,TRBD1,14,TRBV6-5,TRBJ1-4,TGTGCCAGCAGTCAACAGGGGATCGGTGAAAAACTGTTTTTT,CASSQQGIGEKLFF
many,TRBD2,14,TRBV29-1,TRBJ2-2,TGCAGCGCACTAGCGGGGGGGGGCAGTGGGGAGCTGTTTTTT,CSALAGGGSGELFF
few,-,12,TRBV5-1,TRBJ2-7,TGCGCCAGCAGCCCGAGCGGCTACGAGCAGTACTTC,CASSPSGYEQYF
many,-,13,TRBV5-5,TRBJ2-3,TGTGCCAGCAGCTCCCTAAGCACAGATACGCAGTATTTT,CASSSLSTDTQYF
-,-,15,TRBV5-6,TRBJ2-1,TGTGCCAGCAGCCAACCGGGGGGCTTTGGCAATGAGCAGTTCTTC,CASSQPGGFGNEQFF
-,-,15,TRBV7-9,TRBJ2-3,TGTGCCAGCAGCCGGACTTCGACTAGCACAGATACGCAGTATTTT,CASSRTSTSTDTQYF
many,-,15,TRBV5-1,TRBJ1-1,TGCGCCAGCAGCGTGGACGGGGGGCTCCCCAATGAAGCTTTCTTT,CASSVDGGLPNEAFF
many,-,14,TRBV9,TRBJ2-3,TGTGCCAGCAGCCTGGACAGACTCACAGATACGCAGTATTTT,CASSLDRLTDTQYF
-,TRBD2,17,TRBV6-5,TRBJ2-7,TGTGCCAGCAGTCCCGGGGCCGGGGTAGCGGGAGGGGTTCGGCAGTACTTC,CASSPGAGVAGGVRQYF
many,-,15,TRBV5-4,TRBJ1-1,TGTGCCAGCAGCTTGGGGGCCCTGGGCCAATCTGAAGCTTTCTTT,CASSLGALGQSEAFF
many,-,16,TRBV14,TRBJ1-1,TGTGCCAGCAGCCAATTCGGGGGACCTGCGAGCACTGAAGCTTTCTTT,CASSQFGGPASTEAFF
-,-,13,TRBV7-7,TRBJ2-5,TGTGCTAGCAGCTTAACGCTTCAAGAGACCCAGTACTTC,CASSLTLQETQYF
few,TRBD2,14,TRBV29-1,TRBJ2-1,TGCAGCGTCGCACCTAGCGGCTCCTACAATGAGCAGTTCTTC,CSVAPSGSYNEQFF
many,-,15,TRBV6-5,TRBJ2-6,TGTGCCAGCAGCAAGCACATCTCTGGGGCCAACGTCCTGACTTTC,CASSKHISGANVLTF
many,-,18,TRBV29-1,TRBJ2-3,TGCAGCGTTGATGGGATCCGAAAGGGACCAAATGAGGGGGATACGCAGTATTTT,CSVDGIRKGPNEGDTQYF
many,-,11,TRBV2,TRBJ2-2,TGTGCCAGCAGTGTCCCCGGGGAGCTGTTTTTT,CASSVPGELFF
many,TRBD1,14,TRBV4-2,TRBJ1-4,TGTGCCAGCAGCGTTCGGGACAGCCATGAAAAACTGTTTTTT,CASSVRDSHEKLFF
many,-,15,TRBV12-3/TRBV12-4,TRBJ2-7,TGTGCCAGCAGCATGCCGACAGGGAGGGGGTACGAGCAGTACTTC,CASSMPTGRGYEQYF
many,-,16,TRBV6-5,TRBJ2-7,TGTGCCAGCATTAAAGTGAGGGCAGGGGTTAGTTACGAGCAGTACTTC,CASIKVRAGVSYEQYF
many,TRBD1,15,TRBV11-2,TRBJ2-1,TGTGCCAGCAGCCCGTCCGGGACAGGGTCGGATGAGCAGTTCTTC,CASSPSGTGSDEQFF
-,TRBD1,16,TRBV4-1,TRBJ2-5,TGCGCCAGCAGCCTAGAAGAGGGACAGTTCGGAGAGACCCAGTACTTC,CASSLEEGQFGETQYF
many,-,14,TRBV5-1,TRBJ2-3,TGCGCCAGCAGCGGCGACTGGTCCACAGATACGCAGTATTTT,CASSGDWSTDTQYF
many,-,14,TRBV5-1,TRBJ2-1,TGCGCCAGCAGCTTGGCCTCGGGATACAATGAGCAGTTCTTC,CASSLASGYNEQFF
many,TRBD2,17,TRBV9,TRBJ2-3,TGTGCCAGCAGCGTAGTCGGGGCTAGCGGGATGGCAGATACGCAGTATTTT,CASSVVGASGMADTQYF
many,TRBD1,16,TRBV5-6,TRBJ2-1,TGTGCCAGCAGCTTGACGGGGGACAGGGCCTACAATGAGCAGTTCTTC,CASSLTGDRAYNEQFF
few,-,15,TRBV21-1,TRBJ2-3,TGTGCCAGCAGCAGTCCTAGCGGGAGTCCAGATACGCAGTATTTT,CASSSPSGSPDTQYF
few,TRBD2,17,TRBV19,TRBJ2-3,TGTGCCAGTAGTGTCCGTCGGGGGGGGACCCGCACAGATACGCAGTATTTT,CASSVRRGGTRTDTQYF
medium-sized,TRBD2,15,TRBV5-1,TRBJ2-7,TGCGCCAGCAGCTGGACTAGCGGGGCTGTTTACGAGCAGTACTTC,CASSWTSGAVYEQYF
many,-,13,TRBV6-2/TRBV6-3,TRBJ1-1,TGTGCCAGCAACATAAACGTACACACTGAAGCTTTCTTT,CASNINVHTEAFF
few,-,11,TRBV25-1,TRBJ2-5,TGTGCCAGCAGCCCCGGGGAGACCCAGTACTTC,CASSPGETQYF
-,TRBD2,18,TRBV19,TRBJ2-7,TGTGCCAGTAGTTCCCCATCGCAGGCTCGAGCGGGAGACCACGAGCAGTACTTC,CASSSPSQARAGDHEQYF